A single sample is the source of the 7 T cell receptor beta chains below, sequenced in a study of OX40 agonist ivuxolimab in advanced cancers. Method: immunoSEQ multiplex PCR; TCRdb's copy keeps in-frame clones and lacks some. The sample lists about 68,000 clones, around 90% occurring once. The sequenced sample was CD4+ or CD8+ T cells sorted from blood, obtained in a trial of the OX40 agonist ivuxolimab. The receptors here all came from an adult with an advanced solid tumor such as melanoma, head and neck, liver or kidney cancer.

This clone occurred once. CDR3 in DNA: TGTGCCAGCAGCCAGCAGGGGGCTGGCACAGATACGCAGTATTTT. It specifies CASSQQGAGTDTQYF. This rearrangement joins TRBV14 to TRBJ2-3; 8 bases are a match to TRBD1. The CDR3 contains 15 residues. Germline values: CDR1 SGHDN, CDR2 FVKESK. V was clipped by 3 bases and J by 1 base; unmatched bases: 3.

This clone was seen more than once but under ten times. V gene TRBV5-1 combines with J gene TRBJ2-6; 7 bases are a match to TRBD2. Germline CDR1 is SGHRS and CDR2 is YFSETQ. J lost 2 bases, V lost 4 bases, and 3 bases had no gene match. The CDR3 covers 15 residues. CDR3 residues: CASSAGGTGANVLTF. CDR3 nucleotide sequence: TGCGCCAGCAGCGCCGGGGGGACTGGGGCCAACGTCCTGACTTTC.

The chain joins TRBV19 to TRBJ1-2; D unclear. The CDR3 has 13 amino acids. Per the germline V gene, CDR1 is LNHDA and CDR2 is SQIVND (reference sequence). V gave up 7 bases and J gave up 7 bases, with 16 bases separating them. CDR3 loop: CASTLEDRVGYTF. DNA for the CDR3: TGTGCCAGTACCCTCGAGGACCGCGTTGGCTACACCTTC.

This chain links TRBV6-5 with TRBJ2-7; 7 bases line up with TRBD2. CDR1 and CDR2 (germline): MNHEY, SVGAGI. This CDR3 has 16 residues. Trimming at V came to 2 bases and at J to 3 bases, leaving 10 bases not matched to a gene. The CDR3 region is CASSYKPSGVSYEQYF. The DNA for the CDR3 is TGTGCCAGCAGTTACAAACCTAGCGGAGTTAGCTACGAGCAGTACTTC.

The chain links TRBV11-1 to TRBJ1-1, with TRBD1 identical over 7 bases. V lost 6 bases and J lost 2; bases outside the gene matches: 6. The CDR3 length is 14 residues. Germline V gives CDR1 SGHAT, CDR2 FQDESV (reference sequence). The CDR3 loop is CASRQGTTNTEAFF. The CDR3 DNA is TGTGCCAGCAGACAGGGGACAACAAACACTGAAGCTTTCTTT. Based on the CDR3 plus reference TRBV11-1 and TRBJ1-1, the full variable domain is EAEVAQSPRYKITEKSQAVAFWCDPISGHATLYWYRQILGQGPELLVQFQDESVVDDSQLPKDRFSAERLKGVDSTLKIQPAELGDSAMYLCASRQGTTNTEAFFGQGTRLTVV.

The chain links TRBV11-2 to TRBJ2-5; D may be TRBD1 (6 bases). CDR1 is SGHAT and CDR2 is FQNNGV in the germline V gene. Trimming took off 1 base at V and 5 bases at J, with 14 bases between the two ends. The CDR3 is 15 residues long. In nucleotides, the CDR3 is TGTGCCAGCAGCTTAGTGGGGGCCGCCAGGGAGACCCAGTACTTC. Its translation is CASSLVGAARETQYF. The variable domain in full, completed from reference TRBV11-2 and TRBJ2-5, reads EAGVAQSPRYKIIEKRQSVAFWCNPISGHATLYWYQQILGQGPKLLIQFQNNGVVDDSQLPKDRFSAERLKGVDSTLKIQPAKLEDSAVYLCASSLVGAARETQYFGPGTRLLVL.

The chain is built from TRBV7-9 and TRBJ1-3; no clear D. The CDR3 runs 16 residues. V dropped 5 bases and J dropped 0 bases, with 14 bases sitting between them. Germline values: CDR1 SEHNR, CDR2 FQNEAQ (reference sequence). The CDR3 here is CASSPHDRYSGNTIYF. The CDR3, as DNA: TGTGCCAGCAGCCCACATGATCGATACTCTGGAAACACCATATATTTT.